This T cell receptor (beta chain) was sequenced during a study of CD8 T cells in ankylosing spondylitis. Broader study findings: A subset of motif variants has previously been described in the synovial fluid and blood of reactive arthritis. Reported data indicate significant enrichment of disease-linked clones within matched ankylosing spondylitis synovial fluid. Disease-linked clones proved CD8+ and comparatively uncommon in peripheral blood. A TCR beta motif of several highly homologous variants appeared characteristic of ankylosing spondylitis blood.

In making TCR beta libraries, quantitative 5'-RACE with molecular barcodes was used. MiXCR, run by TCRdb on the 5' RACE reads, gives a single entry per CDR3 protein. This repertoire shows fewer than 500,000 distinct CDR3 sequences, 25% to 30% found once; its top ten account for about 1%. Trimming took 0 bases from V and 0 from J; bases not matched to a gene: 8. The CDR3 is 16 residues long. CDR1 is DFQATT, CDR2 SNEGSKA, per germline (reference sequence). About this clonotype itself: Its antigen is currently unknown.

This chain uses TRBV20-1 with TRBJ2-7; 7 nucleotides line up with TRBD2. The source is a male donor with ankylosing spondylitis. Sequencing input: blood, either unsorted or a sorted T cell fraction (not recorded which). The chain's CDR3 is CSARDQGGEPSYEQYF. For the CDR3, the DNA is TGCAGTGCTAGAGATCAGGGAGGGGAACCCTCCTACGAGCAGTACTTC.